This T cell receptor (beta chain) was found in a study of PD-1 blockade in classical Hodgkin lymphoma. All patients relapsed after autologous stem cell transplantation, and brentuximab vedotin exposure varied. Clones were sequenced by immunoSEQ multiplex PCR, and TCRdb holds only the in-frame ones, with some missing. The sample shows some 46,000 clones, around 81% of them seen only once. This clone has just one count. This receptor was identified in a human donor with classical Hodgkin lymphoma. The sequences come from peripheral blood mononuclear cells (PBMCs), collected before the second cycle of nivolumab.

The CDR3 DNA follows: TGTGCCAGCACCGACCTAAAGGGAGGCTACACCTTC. It specifies CASTDLKGGYTF. The chain carries TRBV27 and TRBJ1-2; D uncertain. The CDR3 runs to 12 residues. Germline V gene sequence: CDR1 MNHEY, CDR2 SMNVEV (reference sequence). V was clipped by 7 bases and J by 8 bases, with 14 bases between them.